This T cell receptor beta chain is drawn from a study of T cells in Graves' hyperthyroidism and ophthalmopathy. Overall study results and limits: Progression to ophthalmopathy was predicted a median of roughly 6.6 months early.

As regards this clonotype: Its matching antigen is unknown.

TCR beta CDR3 regions were amplified from RNA. The HTBI primer set served for first-round RT-PCR of the TCR CDR3. TCRdb redid the calling of the multiplex PCR reads with MiXCR, one entry per CDR3 protein. The table has approximately 330,000 distinct CDR3 sequences, roughly 20% seen once; the top ten hold 45% to 55%. J gave up 7 bases and V 8 bases, and 17 bases lay outside the gene matches. There are 17 residues in the CDR3. Germline V CDR1 and CDR2: SNHLY, FYNNEI. Sequencing was carried out using blood. The chain links TRBV2 to TRBJ1-6, with 7 bases lining up with TRBD1. The receptor's source is a woman in her forties or fifties with Graves' hyperthyroidism. Written as DNA, the CDR3 is TGTGCCAGCTCATTCTCCGGGGCCGGGACAGCAAATTCACCCCTCCACTTT. Translation gives CASSFSGAGTANSPLHF.